This is a list of T cell receptor beta chains from one sample in a study of T cells in localized non-small cell lung cancer. Assay used: immunoSEQ multiplex PCR; TCRdb lists only in-frame clones, some missing. The table has 100,000 to 150,000 clones, 70% to 90% seen once; the top ten hold over 1.5%. Sample: peripheral blood, taken before any cancer treatment. Every receptor here comes from a female donor older than 55 with stage I lung adenocarcinoma. The CDR3 runs from the conserved cysteine through the conserved F or W. The D gene is left open where the match is weak. Expanded clones get a size class; other rows say once, few or many, or leave the size out.

>NA|TRBV6-6|TRBJ1-1|NA
CASSWGGAEAFF
TGTGCCAGCAGTTGGGGAGGGGCTGAAGCTTTCTTT
>NA|TRBV5-5|TRBJ1-5|NA
CASSLYSVGQPQHF
TGTGCCAGCAGCTTGTACAGCGTCGGCCAGCCCCAGCATTTT
>NA|TRBV28|TRBJ2-2|TRBD1
CASSPGTVNTGELFF
TGTGCCAGCAGTCCCGGGACAGTGAACACCGGGGAGCTGTTTTTT
>NA|TRBV5-1|TRBJ2-7|TRBD2
CASSLGGLAGDSGREQYF
TGCGCCAGCAGCTTGGGTGGACTAGCGGGAGATTCCGGGCGCGAGCAGTACTTC
>NA|TRBV18|TRBJ2-1|NA
CASSPVRGGYNEQFF
TGTGCCAGCTCACCAGTTAGGGGGGGCTATAATGAGCAGTTCTTC
>NA|TRBV10-2|TRBJ2-1|TRBD2
CASKGLAGFNEQFF
TGCGCCAGTAAGGGACTAGCGGGCTTCAATGAGCAGTTCTTC
>NA|TRBV11-2|TRBJ1-1|NA
CASSFYMNTEAFF
TGTGCCAGCAGCTTTTACATGAACACTGAAGCTTTCTTT
>once|TRBV28|TRBJ2-2|NA
CASSSPGNTGELFF
TGTGCCAGCAGTTCCCCAGGGAACACCGGGGAGCTGTTTTTT
>NA|TRBV15|TRBJ2-1|NA
CATSREKVGLRYNEQFF
TGTGCCACCAGCAGAGAAAAAGTAGGGCTCCGGTACAATGAGCAGTTCTTC
>NA|TRBV13|TRBJ1-4|NA
CASSFLVGGEKLFF
TGTGCCAGCAGCTTTTTGGTGGGCGGGGAAAAACTGTTTTTT
>NA|TRBV9|TRBJ2-1|NA
CASSVWESRHNEQFF
TGTGCCAGCAGCGTATGGGAGTCAAGACACAATGAGCAGTTCTTC
>NA|TRBV9|TRBJ2-7|NA
CASSVTPRGGPYEQYF
TGTGCCAGCAGCGTAACCCCGCGCGGGGGCCCCTACGAGCAGTACTTC
>once|TRBV9|TRBJ2-5|NA
CASSVAHGPQETQYF
TGTGCCAGCAGCGTAGCTCATGGCCCCCAAGAGACCCAGTACTTC
>NA|TRBV5-4|TRBJ2-2|TRBD2
CASENLAANTGELFF
TGTGCCAGCGAAAATCTAGCGGCAAACACCGGGGAGCTGTTTTTT
>NA|TRBV30|TRBJ2-7|TRBD1
CAGLPQGERFHEQYF
TGTGCCGGTTTACCACAGGGGGAAAGGTTCCACGAGCAGTACTTC
>NA|TRBV13|TRBJ2-3|NA
CASRRRASDVGYTDTQYF
TGTGCCAGCAGAAGGAGGGCTAGCGACGTTGGATACACAGATACGCAGTATTTT
>NA|TRBV2|TRBJ2-7|NA
CASHPAKREQYF
TGTGCCAGCCACCCCGCTAAACGCGAGCAGTACTTC
>NA|TRBV9|TRBJ2-2|NA
CASSVEQPTGELFF
TGTGCCAGCAGCGTAGAACAACCCACCGGGGAGCTGTTTTTT
>once|TRBV5-1|TRBJ2-1|NA
CASSVEGVSYNEQFF
TGCGCCAGCAGCGTGGAGGGGGTCTCCTACAATGAGCAGTTCTTC
>NA|TRBV6-5|TRBJ2-1|TRBD2
CASSYLLAGGNNEQFF
TGTGCCAGCAGTTACTTACTAGCGGGAGGTAACAATGAGCAGTTCTTC
>few|TRBV6-5|TRBJ1-2|NA
CASSPTPDYGYTF
TGTGCCAGCAGCCCAACTCCGGACTATGGCTACACCTTC
>NA|TRBV10-2|TRBJ2-5|NA
CASSEMETQYF
TGCGCCAGCAGTGAGATGGAGACCCAGTACTTC
>few|TRBV2|TRBJ2-3|NA
CASSEAGWGEESSTDTQYF
TGTGCCAGCAGTGAAGCAGGATGGGGAGAGGAGTCTAGCACAGATACGCAGTATTTT
>NA|TRBV7-3|TRBJ2-7|NA
CASSLTIGASEQYF
TGTGCCAGCAGCTTAACGATTGGCGCTAGCGAGCAGTACTTC
>NA|TRBV5-1|TRBJ2-3|TRBD2
CASSTSSGRVVSTDTQYF
TGCGCCAGCAGCACATCTAGCGGGAGGGTTGTAAGCACAGATACGCAGTATTTT
>NA|TRBV5-1|TRBJ2-7|NA
CASTRGLGKGSDEQYF
TGCGCCAGCACCCGGGGGTTGGGTAAGGGCAGCGACGAGCAGTACTTC
>NA|TRBV29-1|TRBJ1-2|TRBD1
CSVRQGPSYGYTF
TGCAGCGTTCGACAGGGACCGAGCTATGGCTACACCTTC
>NA|TRBV6-1|TRBJ2-3|NA
CASSGSNTQYF
TGTGCCAGCAGCGGCTCGAATACGCAGTATTTT
>NA|TRBV29-1|TRBJ2-5|NA
CSVEVPGRAAKTQYF
TGCAGCGTTGAAGTTCCGGGCCGGGCGGCTAAGACCCAGTACTTC
>NA|TRBV5-4|TRBJ1-4|TRBD1
CASSLSGAGGDEKLFF
TGTGCCAGCAGCTTGTCAGGGGCAGGGGGGGATGAAAAACTGTTTTTT
>NA|TRBV7-9|TRBJ2-1|TRBD2
CATTRSSGYNEQFF
TGTGCCACGACGCGGTCTAGCGGCTACAATGAGCAGTTCTTC
>NA|TRBV4-1|TRBJ2-5|NA
CASSQGQIAQETQYF
TGCGCCAGCAGCCAAGGGCAGATTGCACAAGAGACCCAGTACTTC
>NA|TRBV6-1|TRBJ1-2|NA
CASSVGELYGYTF
TGTGCCAGCAGTGTAGGGGAGCTCTATGGCTACACCTTC
>NA|TRBV10-1|TRBJ1-2|NA
CASRDTYNYGYTF
TGCGCCAGCAGGGACACCTATAACTATGGCTACACCTTC
>NA|TRBV6-4|TRBJ2-2|NA
CASSDHVPGELFF
TGTGCCAGCAGTGACCACGTTCCCGGGGAGCTGTTTTTT
>NA|TRBV28|TRBJ2-7|NA
CASQTLYEQYF
TGTGCCAGCCAAACACTTTACGAGCAGTACTTC
>NA|TRBV5-6|TRBJ1-5|TRBD1
CASATTRQGTYSNQPQHF
TGTGCCAGCGCTACGACGAGACAGGGAACGTATAGCAATCAGCCCCAGCATTTT
>NA|TRBV27|TRBJ2-3|TRBD2
CASSLGGSSDTQYF
TGTGCCAGCAGTTTGGGCGGGAGCTCAGATACGCAGTATTTT
>NA|TRBV9|TRBJ2-2|NA
CASSPRRGDFTGELFF
TGTGCCAGCAGCCCCCGTAGGGGTGATTTCACCGGGGAGCTGTTTTTT
>NA|TRBV5-4|TRBJ2-3|NA
CASTLPTDTQYF
TGTGCCAGCACCCTGCCCACAGATACGCAGTATTTT
>NA|TRBV10-2|TRBJ1-1|TRBD1
CASSENRGSTEAFF
TGCGCCAGCAGTGAAAACAGGGGAAGCACTGAAGCTTTCTTT
>NA|TRBV9|TRBJ2-3|NA
CASSAHTGGEDTQYF
TGTGCCAGCAGCGCCCATACAGGAGGTGAAGATACGCAGTATTTT
>NA|TRBV30|TRBJ1-1|NA
CAWMKGFGTEAFF
TGTGCCTGGATGAAGGGGTTCGGCACTGAAGCTTTCTTT
>NA|TRBV19|TRBJ1-3|NA
CASSYAGNTIYF
TGTGCCAGTAGTTATGCGGGAAACACCATATATTTT
>NA|TRBV5-4|TRBJ2-3|TRBD2
CASSFPGLAHTDTQYF
TGTGCCAGCAGCTTCCCGGGACTAGCTCACACAGATACGCAGTATTTT
>few|TRBV6-5|TRBJ1-1|NA
CASTEGTLEAFF
TGTGCCAGCACCGAGGGGACACTTGAAGCTTTCTTT
>once|TRBV6-4|TRBJ2-3|NA
CASSDSIATSTDTQYF
TGTGCCAGCAGTGACTCCATTGCCACTAGCACAGATACGCAGTATTTT
>NA|TRBV6-5|TRBJ1-1|NA
CATTDFAEAFF
TGTGCCACCACAGATTTTGCTGAAGCTTTCTTT
>NA|TRBV5-1|TRBJ2-3|TRBD2
CASSLESSGALDTQYF
TGCGCCAGCAGCTTGGAAAGTAGCGGGGCCCTGGATACGCAGTATTTT
>NA|TRBV4-2|TRBJ1-2|NA
CASSQDMANSNYGYTF
TGTGCCAGCAGCCAAGATATGGCGAATTCTAACTATGGCTACACCTTC
>once|TRBV5-6|TRBJ1-1|NA
CASSLLRKGSQAFF
TGTGCCAGCAGCTTGCTGCGTAAAGGAAGTCAAGCTTTCTTT
>NA|TRBV7-6|TRBJ2-1|TRBD2
CASSYGTRDYNEQFF
TGTGCCAGCAGCTACGGGACTAGGGATTACAATGAGCAGTTCTTC
>NA|TRBV9|TRBJ2-3|NA
CASSVPREPDTQYF
TGTGCCAGCAGCGTACCCCGGGAGCCAGATACGCAGTATTTT
>NA|TRBV28|TRBJ1-1|TRBD1
CASVESGQPNTEAFF
TGTGCCAGCGTAGAGTCGGGACAGCCGAACACTGAAGCTTTCTTT
>NA|TRBV19|TRBJ2-3|TRBD2
CASSLWTSGTDTQYF
TGTGCCAGTAGTCTCTGGACTAGCGGCACAGATACGCAGTATTTT
>NA|TRBV2|TRBJ2-5|NA
CASSPEGTQYF
TGTGCCAGCAGCCCGGAAGGGACCCAGTACTTC
>NA|TRBV6-1|TRBJ1-1|TRBD1
CASSEALPGQGKAFF
TGTGCCAGCAGTGAAGCACTACCGGGACAGGGAAAAGCTTTCTTT
>NA|TRBV7-2|TRBJ2-5|TRBD2
CASSYYSGTNLGETQYF
TGTGCCAGCAGCTACTACTCCGGGACTAACCTGGGAGAGACCCAGTACTTC